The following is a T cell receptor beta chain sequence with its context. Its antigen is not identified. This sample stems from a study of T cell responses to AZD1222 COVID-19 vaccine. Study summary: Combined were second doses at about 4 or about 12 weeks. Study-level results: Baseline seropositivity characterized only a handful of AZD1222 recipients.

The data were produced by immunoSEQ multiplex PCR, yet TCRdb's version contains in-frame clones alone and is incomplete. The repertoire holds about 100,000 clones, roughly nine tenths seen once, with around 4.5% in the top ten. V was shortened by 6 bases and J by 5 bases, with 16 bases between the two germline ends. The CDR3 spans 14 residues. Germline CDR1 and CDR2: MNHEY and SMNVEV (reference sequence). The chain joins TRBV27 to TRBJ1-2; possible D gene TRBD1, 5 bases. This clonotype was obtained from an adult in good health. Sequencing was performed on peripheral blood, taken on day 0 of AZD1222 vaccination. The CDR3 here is CASSRGSQGYGYTF. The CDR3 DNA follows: TGTGCCAGCAGCCGCGGGTCCCAGGGTTATGGCTACACCTTC.